Below, one T cell receptor (beta chain) is given with its context. This sample was taken from a study of blood T cell repertoires in COVID-19. Study in general: Acute-phase and convalescent COVID-19 samples originated in the United States, Italy and Spain. Sample material is recorded as cDNA or gDNA derived from T cells, B-cell-depleted T cells, or PBMCs.

Data came from immunoSEQ multiplex PCR; TCRdb stores just in-frame clones and leaves some out. The sample lists 180,000 or so clones; roughly four fifths were seen once. The study recruited people aged roughly 18 to 95 years across about two dozen US areas. Categorization into cohorts depended on clinical history that participants reported. Input material: PBMCs or T cells enriched from blood (not recorded which). The origin of this receptor is a man aged 50-60 years who had recovered from COVID-19.

The CDR3 DNA is TGTGCCAGTGGGGGGGGACAGGGAGACACCATATATTTT. Translation gives CASGGGQGDTIYF. V is TRBV28 and J is TRBJ1-3, with 9 bases lining up with TRBD1. The CDR3 loop spans 13 amino acids. Germline V CDR1 and CDR2: MDHEN, SYDVKM. V shed 9 bases and J 8 bases; nucleotides not matched to a gene: 8.